Listed below are T cell receptor beta chains from one sample, sequenced in a study of human T cells and chemical hapten exposure. TCRdb independently ran MiXCR on the RACE reads; one entry per CDR3 protein. Seen here are roughly 120,000 distinct CDR3 sequences, roughly 14% observed once, and the top ten hold about 3%. Sequenced here: whole blood, sampled in connection with sensitization to the hapten diphenylcyclopropenone (DPC). Receptors were obtained from a woman aged 18-29 years with alopecia areata. Some clones in this sample may be carry-over from other donors' samples. Both conserved end residues are part of each CDR3. D genes are given only for firm matches. Clone size is stated in some rows and not others, as once, few, many or a class when expanded.

v_gene	j_gene	abundance	d_gene	CDR3aa	CDR3nt
TRBV7-6	TRBJ1-1	NA	TRBD1	CASSDGQGYTEAFF	TGTGCCAGCAGCGACGGACAGGGTTACACTGAAGCTTTCTTT
TRBV5-1	TRBJ1-4	many	TRBD1	CASSFSPGTAPNEKLFF	TGCGCCAGCAGCTTCTCTCCCGGGACAGCCCCGAATGAAAAACTGTTTTTT
TRBV29-1	TRBJ1-2	many	TRBD1	CSVEAQGARGYTF	TGCAGCGTTGAAGCCCAGGGGGCGCGAGGCTACACCTTC
TRBV7-8	TRBJ2-1	NA	NA	CASSLTGYYNEQFF	TGTGCCAGCAGCTTAACAGGGTATTACAATGAGCAGTTCTTC
TRBV10-3	TRBJ2-4	NA	NA	CAISEGNIQYF	TGTGCCATCAGTGAGGGGAACATTCAGTACTTC
TRBV28	TRBJ1-2	NA	NA	CASSLSTYGYTF	TGTGCCAGCAGTTTATCCACGTATGGCTACACCTTC
TRBV7-6	TRBJ2-3	few	TRBD2	CASSLGLAGARTDTQYF	TGTGCCAGCAGCTTAGGCCTAGCGGGGGCCCGCACAGATACGCAGTATTTT
TRBV5-6	TRBJ1-2	few	TRBD1	CASSLGSGQANYGYTF	TGTGCCAGCAGCTTGGGATCCGGACAGGCTAACTATGGCTACACCTTC
TRBV5-1	TRBJ1-2	many	NA	CASSRWGIYGYTF	TGCGCCAGCAGCCGTTGGGGGATTTATGGCTACACCTTC
TRBV4-3	TRBJ1-1	NA	NA	CASSQDRGFWTEAFF	TGCGCCAGCAGCCAAGATCGGGGGTTTTGGACTGAAGCTTTCTTT
TRBV12-3/TRBV12-4	TRBJ1-5	few	NA	CASTQGGLWPQHF	TGTGCCAGCACGCAGGGCGGCCTTTGGCCCCAGCATTTT
TRBV9	TRBJ1-1	NA	TRBD1	CASGTGGWNTEAFF	TGTGCCAGCGGGACAGGGGGATGGAACACTGAAGCTTTCTTT
TRBV7-9	TRBJ2-7	many	NA	CASSSIEGAYEQYF	TGTGCCAGCAGCTCCATCGAGGGGGCCTACGAGCAGTACTTC
TRBV20-1	TRBJ2-5	many	NA	CSARWTTDETQYF	TGCAGTGCTAGGTGGACTACCGATGAGACCCAGTACTTC
TRBV7-6	TRBJ1-6	many	NA	CASSLDEGNSPLHF	TGTGCCAGCAGCTTAGATGAGGGGAATTCACCCCTCCACTTT
TRBV5-1	TRBJ2-6	NA	NA	CASSLSSPGANVLTF	TGCGCCAGCAGCTTGAGTTCTCCTGGGGCCAACGTCCTGACTTTC
TRBV6-5	TRBJ2-1	few	NA	CASSYVSHGNEQFF	TGTGCCAGCAGTTACGTTTCCCACGGGAATGAGCAGTTCTTC
TRBV6-5	TRBJ2-1	few	TRBD2	CASSYAAGGRNEQFF	TGTGCCAGCAGTTACGCAGCGGGGGGGCGCAATGAGCAGTTCTTC
TRBV20-1	TRBJ2-4	many	NA	CSARDRNKNIQYF	TGCAGTGCTAGGGACCGAAACAAAAACATTCAGTACTTC
TRBV4-3	TRBJ2-1	few	NA	CASSPLSGGGGNEQFF	TGCGCCAGCAGCCCCCTTAGCGGAGGTGGGGGCAATGAGCAGTTCTTC
TRBV6-2/TRBV6-3	TRBJ1-5	many	TRBD1	CASRRTGGGMAQHF	TGTGCCAGCAGGCGGACAGGGGGGGGAATGGCCCAGCATTTT
TRBV9	TRBJ2-3	few	NA	CASSVALTDTDTQYF	TGTGCCAGCAGCGTAGCTTTAACAGACACAGATACGCAGTATTTT
TRBV7-9	TRBJ2-2	few	NA	CASSRVGAPNTGELFF	TGTGCCAGCAGCCGTGTCGGGGCTCCGAACACCGGGGAGCTGTTTTTT
TRBV19	TRBJ1-2	few	TRBD1	CASSIRRTGGDGYTF	TGTGCCAGTAGTATAAGGCGGACAGGGGGAGATGGCTACACCTTC
TRBV29-1	TRBJ1-2	NA	NA	CSVEDGQGYGYTF	TGCAGCGTTGAAGATGGTCAGGGCTATGGCTACACCTTC
TRBV3-1	TRBJ1-5	many	NA	CASSQSGRGAQPQHF	TGTGCCAGCAGCCAATCCGGCAGGGGTGCTCAGCCCCAGCATTTT
TRBV7-3	TRBJ1-2	few	NA	CASSLTGRTPGYTF	TGTGCCAGCAGCTTAACGGGCAGGACCCCTGGCTACACCTTC
TRBV7-2	TRBJ1-5	many	NA	CASSLTGRSNQPQHF	TGTGCCAGCAGCTTAACAGGGAGAAGCAATCAGCCCCAGCATTTT
TRBV5-1	TRBJ1-1	few	TRBD1	CASSTGEVNTEAFF	TGCGCCAGCTCCACAGGGGAGGTGAACACTGAAGCTTTCTTT
TRBV5-1	TRBJ2-2	few	NA	CASSLAVNTGELFF	TGCGCCAGCAGCTTGGCTGTGAACACCGGGGAGCTGTTTTTT
TRBV10-3	TRBJ2-1	NA	NA	CAISEPPYNEQFF	TGTGCCATCAGTGAGCCTCCTTACAATGAGCAGTTCTTC
TRBV7-8	TRBJ1-5	many	NA	CASSLQGSGQPQHF	TGTGCCAGCAGCTTACAGGGATCGGGTCAGCCCCAGCATTTT
TRBV5-4	TRBJ1-2	NA	NA	CAGRSGKEYGYTF	TGTGCCGGGAGGTCCGGAAAGGAGTATGGCTACACCTTC
TRBV4-3	TRBJ2-2	NA	NA	CASSQGAHITGELFF	TGCGCCAGCAGCCAGGGGGCGCATATCACCGGGGAGCTGTTTTTT
TRBV28	TRBJ1-2	NA	NA	CASSPRTHYGYTF	TGTGCCAGCAGTCCCCGAACCCACTATGGCTACACCTTC
TRBV5-1	TRBJ2-4	few	NA	CASSLGEAKNIQYF	TGCGCCAGCAGCTTGGGGGAAGCCAAAAACATTCAGTACTTC
TRBV7-9	TRBJ2-5	few	TRBD1	CASSRDRGLETQYF	TGTGCCAGCAGCAGAGACAGGGGGCTAGAGACCCAGTACTTC
TRBV23-1	TRBJ1-1	NA	TRBD1	CANSHLDRSDTEAFF	TGCGCCAACAGTCATCTGGACAGGTCGGACACTGAAGCTTTCTTT
TRBV7-2	TRBJ1-3	many	NA	CASSLGPSGNTIYF	TGTGCCAGCAGCTTAGGCCCCTCTGGAAACACCATATATTTT
TRBV6-2/TRBV6-3	TRBJ2-7	few	NA	CASRPWRGAELEQYF	TGTGCCAGCCGACCTTGGAGGGGCGCGGAGCTCGAGCAGTACTTC
TRBV12-3/TRBV12-4	TRBJ1-1	many	NA	CASNDPGHPEAFF	TGTGCCAGCAACGATCCGGGACACCCTGAAGCTTTCTTT
TRBV29-1	TRBJ1-1	NA	TRBD1	CSVLTGGLDTEAFF	TGCAGCGTCTTAACAGGGGGGTTAGACACTGAAGCTTTCTTT
TRBV28	TRBJ2-3	NA	NA	CASSFGDRSTDTQYF	TGTGCCAGCAGTTTCGGAGACAGAAGCACAGATACGCAGTATTTT
TRBV29-1	TRBJ1-1	NA	NA	CSVAYAGDTEAFF	TGCAGCGTTGCGTATGCGGGCGACACTGAAGCTTTCTTT
TRBV6-1	TRBJ2-6	NA	TRBD1	CASSGQGAGANVLTF	TGTGCCAGCAGTGGACAGGGAGCTGGGGCCAACGTCCTGACTTTC
TRBV7-2	TRBJ2-5	NA	TRBD1	CASSLGSSGGETQYF	TGTGCCAGCAGCTTAGGGTCCTCAGGGGGAGAGACCCAGTACTTC
TRBV5-4	TRBJ1-2	few	TRBD1	CASSPTGVVGGYTF	TGTGCCAGCAGCCCCACAGGGGTAGTTGGTGGCTACACCTTC
TRBV5-1	TRBJ2-2	NA	NA	CASSISDRHTGELFF	TGCGCCAGCAGCATATCGGACAGACACACCGGGGAGCTGTTTTTT